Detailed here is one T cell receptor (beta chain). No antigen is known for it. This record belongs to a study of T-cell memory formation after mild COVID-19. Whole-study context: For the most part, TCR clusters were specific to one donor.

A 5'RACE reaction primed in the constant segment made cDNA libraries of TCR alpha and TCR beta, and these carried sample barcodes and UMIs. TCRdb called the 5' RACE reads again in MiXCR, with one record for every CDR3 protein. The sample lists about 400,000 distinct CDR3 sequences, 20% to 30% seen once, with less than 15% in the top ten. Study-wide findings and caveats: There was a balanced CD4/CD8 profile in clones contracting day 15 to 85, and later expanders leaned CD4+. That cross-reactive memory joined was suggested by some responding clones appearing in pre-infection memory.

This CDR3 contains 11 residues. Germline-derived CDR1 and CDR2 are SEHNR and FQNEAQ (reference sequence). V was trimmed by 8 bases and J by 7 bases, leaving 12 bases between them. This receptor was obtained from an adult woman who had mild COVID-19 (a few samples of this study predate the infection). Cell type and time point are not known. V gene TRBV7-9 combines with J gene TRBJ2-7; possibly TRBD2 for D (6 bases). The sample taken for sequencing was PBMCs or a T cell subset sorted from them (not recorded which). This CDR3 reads CASSGGLEQYF. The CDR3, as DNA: TGTGCCAGCTCCGGGGGTTTAGAGCAGTACTTC.